These 29 T cell receptor beta chains share one sample of origin, sequenced in a study of shared clonotypes between healthy human individuals (dated by TCRdb to about 2020). Library preparation used the immunoSEQ multiplex PCR assay. TCRdb limited this immuneACCESS table to in-frame rearrangements with V and J called. A share of clones is missing; checked studies link under half to unresolved V genes, and the rest is unexplained. This sample gives roughly 700,000 clones in total; under 80% of them show up just once. The ten largest clonotypes hold 1.7% of the sample. The sample taken for sequencing was memory CD4+ T cells sorted from blood. Explained via the paper, the cell subset or site label denotes: CD45RA-negative fraction. The receptor set was obtained from a woman aged 25 to 39 in good health.

V is TRBV2 and J is TRBJ2-1; D unresolved. CDR1 and CDR2 (germline): SNHLY, FYNNEI. V lost 0 bases, J lost 9 bases, and 18 bases lay in between. The CDR3 totals 16 residues. CDR3 sequence reads: CASSEAGRRTKSEQFF. The CDR3 DNA reads as TGTGCCAGCAGTGAAGCCGGGCGGAGAACGAAGTCTGAGCAGTTCTTC.

The V gene is TRBV18, the J gene TRBJ2-7; TRBD2 might be the D (5 bases). The V gene's germline CDR1 is KGHSH and CDR2 LQKENI. The V end lost 0 bases, the J end lost 6 bases, and 9 bases lay between the germline ends. CDR3 length: 13 amino acids. CDR3 protein: CASSPPSSREQYF. As DNA, the CDR3 is TGTGCCAGCTCACCACCGTCTAGCCGCGAGCAGTACTTC.

This clone was seen a handful of times. Other DNA sequences in this specimen translate into the identical CDR3. The J gene is TRBJ1-1, the V gene TRBV9; D unclear. There are 13 residues in the CDR3. Germline CDR1 reads SGDLS; CDR2 reads YYNGEE. The V end lost 0 bases, the J end lost 4 bases, and 7 bases lay between the germline ends. Here the CDR3 DNA reads TGTGCCAGCAGCGTAGCGTCGGGCACTGAAGCTTTCTTT. Protein sequence: CASSVASGTEAFF.

The chain combines TRBV27 with TRBJ1-2; 7 positions match TRBD1. Germline V gene sequence: CDR1 MNHEY, CDR2 SMNVEV (reference sequence). The CDR3 extends over 14 amino acids. Trimming took 6 bases from V and 4 from J; bases not matched to a gene: 8. The CDR3 DNA follows: TGTGCCAGCAGAACCCCGGGACAGATCTATGGCTACACCTTC. Amino acid sequence: CASRTPGQIYGYTF.

This clone has more than one count but fewer than ten. The rearrangement uses TRBV4-2 and TRBJ2-3; 11 nucleotides match TRBD2. Looked up from germline, CDR1 is LGHNA and CDR2 is YNFKEQ. There are 16 residues in the CDR3. Trimming removed 4 bases from V and 6 bases from J; junction bases left unmatched: 9. The CDR3 DNA follows: TGTGCCAGCAGCCCGATACTAGCGGGGGCCCCGGATACGCAGTATTTT. Translation gives CASSPILAGAPDTQYF.

J is TRBJ1-1 and V is TRBV23-1, with D hard to call. TRBV23-1 is recorded as an ORF, its role being uncertain. The CDR3 runs to 16 residues. Trimming pared 3 bases from V and 1 base from J, leaving 15 bases between. The CDR3 loop is CASSHSARSPNTEAFF. The CDR3 nucleotides read TGCGCCAGCAGTCACTCGGCCCGCTCTCCGAACACTGAAGCTTTCTTT.

V is TRBV4-2 and J is TRBJ2-1; 8 nucleotides agree with TRBD2. CDR1 is LGHNA and CDR2 is YNFKEQ in the germline V gene. V gave up 4 bases and J gave up 1 base; unmatched junction bases: 3. The CDR3 consists of 15 residues. The CDR3 loop is CASSRSGTSYNEQFF. The DNA for the CDR3 is TGTGCCAGCAGCCGTAGCGGGACATCCTACAATGAGCAGTTCTTC.

This rearrangement joins TRBV6-5 to TRBJ1-2; no clear D gene. With 2 bases removed from V and 2 bases from J, the gap between germline ends came to 12 bases. CDR1 is MNHEY and CDR2 is SVGAGI in the germline V gene. The CDR3 consists of 15 residues. The chain's CDR3 is CASSYRARVNYGYTF. In DNA, the CDR3 is TGTGCCAGCAGTTACCGTGCGAGGGTCAACTATGGCTACACCTTC.

This clone was seen just once. J is TRBJ1-4 and V is TRBV19; D is possibly TRBD1 (5 bases). This CDR3 contains 15 residues. In germline, CDR1 is LNHDA, CDR2 SQIVND (reference sequence). V lost 3 bases and J lost 8, with 16 bases in between. The CDR3 is CASSIGGAGREKLFF. CDR3 nucleotides: TGTGCCAGTAGTATTGGAGGGGCAGGGAGAGAAAAACTGTTTTTT.

The rearrangement joins TRBV14 to TRBJ2-7; perhaps TRBD2 as D (6 bases). Germline loops: CDR1 SGHDN, CDR2 FVKESK. The CDR3 spans 14 residues. V lost 6 bases, J lost 0 bases, and 12 bases lay in between. This CDR3 is CASSSSVLSYEQYF. The CDR3 DNA reads as TGTGCCAGCAGTTCTAGCGTACTCTCCTACGAGCAGTACTTC.

J is TRBJ2-3 and V is TRBV29-1; TRBD2 agrees at 7 bases. V lost 1 base to trimming and J lost 4 bases; unmatched junction nucleotides: 8. The CDR3 totals 15 residues. Germline CDR1 SQVTM, CDR2 ANQGSEA. The CDR3 nucleotides are TGCAGCGTTGAAGTCGCTAGCGGAAAGTCAGATACGCAGTATTTT. Amino acids: CSVEVASGKSDTQYF.

With regard to this clone: One junction end does not reproduce the germline sequence, and a read error may be involved. The V gene is TRBV10-3, the J gene TRBJ1-1; 8 positions match TRBD1. Germline V gene data show CDR1 as ENHRY and CDR2 as SYGVKD. The CDR3 spans 14 residues. The CDR3 is CAIGTQGVKTEAFF. In DNA form, the CDR3 reads TGTGCCATCGGAACACAGGGGGTGAAAACTGAAGCTTTCTTT.

This clone was counted many times. The gene calls are TRBV6-1 and TRBJ2-1, with D tentatively TRBD2 (5 bases). With 4 bases removed from V and 0 bases from J, the gap between germline ends came to 13 bases. CDR1 is MNHNS, CDR2 SASEGT, per germline. This CDR3 is built from 16 residues. CDR3 in DNA: TGTGCCAGCAGTGGTGGACTGCCCTACTCCTACAATGAGCAGTTCTTC. This gives the protein CASSGGLPYSYNEQFF.

The chain combines TRBV6-5 with TRBJ1-3; D gene uncertain. V lost 6 bases, J lost 1 base, and 13 bases lay in between. Germline V gene data show CDR1 as MNHEY and CDR2 as SVGAGI. The CDR3 totals 15 residues. CDR3 sequence reads: CASSPRFGSGNTIYF. CDR3 in DNA: TGTGCCAGCAGCCCCCGCTTTGGTTCTGGAAACACCATATATTTT.

The chain employs TRBV10-3 and TRBJ2-7; D might be TRBD1 or TRBD2, each matching 5 bases. The CDR3 runs to 14 residues. V shed 0 bases and J shed 3 bases, with 9 bases lying between them. Germline assignment: CDR1 ENHRY and CDR2 SYGVKD. DNA for the CDR3: TGTGCCATCAGTGAGTCCGGGACGAACTACGAGCAGTACTTC. This encodes CAISESGTNYEQYF.

The genes are TRBV11-2 and TRBJ2-1; 12 positions agree with TRBD2. The germline V gene encodes CDR1 SGHAT and CDR2 FQNNGV. The V segment lost 5 bases and the J segment 6 bases; nucleotides outside the gene matches: 5. The CDR3 sequence is 15 residues long. CDR3 in DNA: TGTGCCAGCAGCCCACTAGCGGGAGGTCGCAATGAGCAGTTCTTC. Its translation: CASSPLAGGRNEQFF.

The gene calls are TRBV29-1 and TRBJ1-5, with 7 bases matching TRBD1. The CDR3 totals 14 residues. Germline V gives CDR1 SQVTM, CDR2 ANQGSEA. J lost 4 bases, V lost 4 bases, and 7 bases had no gene match. For the CDR3, the DNA is TGCAGCGTTGCTGGGACAGAAAAAAATCAGCCCCAGCATTTT. Its protein product is CSVAGTEKNQPQHF.

The genes are TRBV6-1 and TRBJ2-1; 11 bases line up with TRBD2. This CDR3 is built from 14 residues. Losses at the gene ends were 2 bases for V and 9 bases for J; bases not matched to a gene: 3. Germline V gene sequence: CDR1 MNHNS, CDR2 SASEGT. The CDR3 DNA follows: TGTGCCAGCAGTGAACGGGGACTAGCGGCTGAGCAGTTCTTC. Protein: CASSERGLAAEQFF.

The chain links TRBV23-1 to TRBJ1-5; tentative D call: TRBD1 (6 bases). Being an ORF, TRBV23-1 has a function that is uncertain. The V end was cut by 5 bases, the J end by 2 bases, with 10 bases between. The CDR3 loop spans 14 amino acids. CDR3 coding DNA: TGCGCCAGCAGTACAGGGTGGGGCAATCAGCCCCAGCATTTT. It is translated as CASSTGWGNQPQHF.

This clone was observed once. The chain recombines TRBV28 with TRBJ2-3; 13 positions match TRBD2. The CDR3 has 17 amino acids. Germline values: CDR1 MDHEN, CDR2 SYDVKM. J was trimmed by 3 bases and V by 6 bases; bases with no gene match: 9. CDR3 region: CASRPRTSGSRTDTQYF. In nucleotides, the CDR3 is TGTGCCAGCAGACCCAGGACTAGCGGGAGCCGAACAGATACGCAGTATTTT.

Worth noting for this clone: Within the sample, other DNA sequences also encode this same CDR3. This chain uses TRBV5-1 with TRBJ2-7, with D tentatively TRBD2 (7 bases). The CDR3 totals 12 residues. With 0 bases removed from V and 7 bases from J, the gap between germline ends came to 8 bases. Germline CDR1 SGHRS, CDR2 YFSETQ. This CDR3 reads CASSLEGGEQYF. CDR3 DNA: TGCGCCAGCAGCTTGGAGGGGGGGGAGCAGTACTTC.

The chain is built from TRBV6-6 and TRBJ2-7, with 10 bases fitting TRBD2. V dropped 5 bases and J dropped 4; count of bases not matched to a gene: 8. The CDR3 totals 15 residues. Germline values: CDR1 MNHNY, CDR2 SVGAGI (reference sequence). The DNA of the CDR3 is TGTGCCAGCAGTACCCCTAGCGGGAGTGGGTACGAGCAGTACTTC. Translation: CASSTPSGSGYEQYF.

J is TRBJ2-2 and V is TRBV6-1; D possibly corresponds to TRBD2 (6 bases). The CDR3 spans 13 residues. V gave up 7 bases and J gave up 7 bases, with 13 bases separating them. Looked up from germline, CDR1 is MNHNS and CDR2 is SASEGT. The DNA of the CDR3 is TGTGCCAGCAAAGCCCAGGGAGGCGGGGAGCTGTTTTTT. Its translation: CASKAQGGGELFF.

The chain joins TRBV5-1 to TRBJ2-5; D remains ambiguous. CDR1 is SGHRS, CDR2 YFSETQ, per germline. V lost 4 bases and J lost 5, with 9 bases in between. The CDR3 totals 12 residues. The CDR3 nucleotides read TGCGCCAGCAGCAGAAATGAGGAGACCCAGTACTTC. Protein sequence: CASSRNEETQYF.

V is TRBV30 and J is TRBJ2-7, with TRBD2 identical over 9 bases. Germline lookup yields CDR1 GTSNPN and CDR2 SVGIG (reference sequence). The ends lost 5 bases at V and 3 bases at J; junction bases unmatched: 17. This CDR3 spans 17 amino acids. CDR3 residues: CAWARRRGGLGIYEQYF. CDR3 nucleotides: TGTGCCTGGGCCCGACGGCGGGGGGGACTAGGGATCTACGAGCAGTACTTC.

V gene TRBV5-1 combines with J gene TRBJ2-1, with TRBD2 matching 7 bases. CDR3 length: 14 amino acids. Germline loops: CDR1 SGHRS, CDR2 YFSETQ. J was trimmed by 3 bases and V by 7 bases; bases with no gene match: 7. The CDR3 spells CASASGGSYNEQFF. CDR3 nucleotides: TGCGCCAGCGCCTCGGGCGGGAGCTACAATGAGCAGTTCTTC.

The rearrangement uses TRBV4-2 and TRBJ2-3; a weak D match, TRBD1 (6 bases). The germline V and J ends were trimmed by 1 base and 2 bases, with 10 bases remaining between them. CDR1 is LGHNA, CDR2 YNFKEQ, per germline. CDR3 length: 15 amino acids. The CDR3, as DNA: TGTGCCAGCAGCCAAGCTGGGGACACCACAGATACGCAGTATTTT. It encodes CASSQAGDTTDTQYF.

This clone was counted between two and nine times. CDR3 sequence (DNA): TGTGCCAGCAGCCGAAGGCCGGCGGGGAGAACCTACAATGAGCAGTTCTTC. This sequence encodes CASSRRPAGRTYNEQFF. This chain joins TRBV5-6 and TRBJ2-1; maybe TRBD2 (6 bases). This CDR3 has 17 amino acids. Deletions cut 4 bases from V and 2 bases from J, with 19 bases between. Per the germline V gene, CDR1 is SGHDT and CDR2 is YYEEEE.

For this clone: The sample holds other DNA sequences that translate to the same CDR3. The genes are TRBV11-2 and TRBJ2-2; no firm D call. The CDR3 is 15 amino acids. Germline loops: CDR1 SGHAT, CDR2 FQNNGV. V was cut by 5 bases and J by 0 bases, with 10 bases left in between. The CDR3: CASSQLATNTGELFF. Written as DNA, the CDR3 is TGTGCCAGCAGCCAGCTCGCCACGAACACCGGGGAGCTGTTTTTT.